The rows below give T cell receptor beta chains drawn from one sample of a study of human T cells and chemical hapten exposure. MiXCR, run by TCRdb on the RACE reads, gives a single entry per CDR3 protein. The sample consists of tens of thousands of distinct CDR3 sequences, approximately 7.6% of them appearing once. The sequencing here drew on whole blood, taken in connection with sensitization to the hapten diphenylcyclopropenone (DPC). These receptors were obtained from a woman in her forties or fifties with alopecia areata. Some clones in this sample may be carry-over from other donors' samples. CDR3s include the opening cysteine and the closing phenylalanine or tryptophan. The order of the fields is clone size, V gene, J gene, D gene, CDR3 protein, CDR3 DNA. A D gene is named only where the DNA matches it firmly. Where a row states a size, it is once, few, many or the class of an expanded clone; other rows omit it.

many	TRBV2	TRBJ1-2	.	CASSADRLPSNYGYTF	TGTGCCAGCAGCGCGGACAGACTCCCCTCTAACTATGGCTACACCTTC
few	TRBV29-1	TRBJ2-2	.	CSVYRSNTGELFF	TGCAGCGTTTACAGGTCGAACACCGGGGAGCTGTTTTTT
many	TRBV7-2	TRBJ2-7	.	CASSLGRDYEQYF	TGTGCCAGCAGCCTGGGACGGGACTACGAGCAGTACTTC
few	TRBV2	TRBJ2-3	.	CASSEAPGGDTQYF	TGTGCCAGCAGTGAAGCGCCGGGCGGAGATACGCAGTATTTT
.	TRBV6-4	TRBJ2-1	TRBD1	CAGLGQGYYNEQFF	TGTGCCGGGCTTGGACAGGGCTACTACAATGAGCAGTTCTTC
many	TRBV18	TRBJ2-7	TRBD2	CASSPRGGPRYEQYF	TGTGCCAGCTCACCTAGGGGAGGGCCTAGGTACGAGCAGTACTTC
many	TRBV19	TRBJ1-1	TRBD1	CASNDRGFGGTEAFF	TGTGCCAGTAATGACAGGGGCTTTGGTGGCACTGAAGCTTTCTTT
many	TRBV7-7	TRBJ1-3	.	CASSSAPSGNTIYF	TGTGCTAGCAGCTCAGCCCCCTCTGGAAACACCATATATTTT
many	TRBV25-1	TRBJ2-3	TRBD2	CASSPWLRIAGVGADTQYF	TGTGCCAGCAGTCCCTGGTTGCGGATAGCGGGAGTGGGGGCAGATACGCAGTATTTT
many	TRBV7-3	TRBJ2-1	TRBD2	CASSFSGSGGNEQFF	TGTGCCAGCAGCTTTAGCGGGTCCGGGGGTAATGAGCAGTTCTTC
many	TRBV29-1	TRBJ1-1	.	CSGLSGTEAFF	TGCAGCGGACTGTCGGGAACTGAAGCTTTCTTT
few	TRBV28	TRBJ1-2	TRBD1	CASRPGTGGGYTF	TGTGCCAGCAGGCCCGGGACAGGGGGAGGCTACACCTTC
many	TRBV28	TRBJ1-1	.	CASLIGGKQAFF	TGTGCCAGCTTGATAGGGGGAAAACAAGCTTTCTTT
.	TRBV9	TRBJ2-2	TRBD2	CASSTGLAGYTGELFF	TGTGCCAGCAGCACCGGACTAGCCGGGTACACCGGGGAGCTGTTTTTT
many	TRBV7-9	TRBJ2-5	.	CASSSSGWGTQYF	TGTGCCAGCAGCTCCAGCGGGTGGGGGACCCAGTACTTC
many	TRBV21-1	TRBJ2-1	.	CASSPVGPQASRTEQFF	TGTGCCAGCAGCCCAGTGGGTCCTCAGGCCTCCAGAACTGAGCAGTTCTTC
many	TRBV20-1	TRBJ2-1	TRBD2	CSADGGRVNEQFF	TGCAGTGCCGACGGCGGGAGGGTGAATGAGCAGTTCTTC
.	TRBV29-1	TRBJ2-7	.	CSALQGPYEQYF	TGCAGCGCCCTGCAGGGGCCCTACGAGCAGTACTTC
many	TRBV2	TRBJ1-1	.	CASSGDRTLMNTEAFF	TGTGCCAGCAGTGGAGACAGAACTCTTATGAACACTGAAGCTTTCTTT
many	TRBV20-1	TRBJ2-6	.	CSARSPGRISSGANVLTF	TGCAGTGCTAGATCTCCGGGACGGATTTCCTCTGGGGCCAACGTCCTGACTTTC
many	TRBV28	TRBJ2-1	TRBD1	CASSSWTGNDEQFF	TGTGCCAGCAGTTCCTGGACAGGGAACGATGAGCAGTTCTTC
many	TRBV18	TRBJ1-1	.	CASSPRGRNTEAFF	TGTGCCAGCTCACCTAGGGGGAGGAACACTGAAGCTTTCTTT
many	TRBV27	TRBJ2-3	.	CASRQSALGTDTQYF	TGTGCCAGCAGGCAAAGCGCCCTCGGCACAGATACGCAGTATTTT
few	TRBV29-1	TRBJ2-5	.	CSSGGGTQYF	TGCAGCTCCGGGGGCGGGACCCAGTACTTC
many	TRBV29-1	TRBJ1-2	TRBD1	CSVEADRGGSYTF	TGCAGCGTTGAAGCGGACAGGGGAGGTAGCTACACCTTC
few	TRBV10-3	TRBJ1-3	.	CAISEAGLGSGNTIYF	TGTGCCATCAGTGAGGCAGGACTGGGCTCTGGAAACACCATATATTTT
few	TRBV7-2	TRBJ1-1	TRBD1	CASSPDRVNTEAFF	TGTGCCAGCAGCCCGGACAGGGTGAACACTGAAGCTTTCTTT
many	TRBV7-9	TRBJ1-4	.	CASSLTRIPSPNEKLFF	TGTGCCAGCAGCTTGACACGGATCCCGAGCCCGAATGAAAAACTGTTTTTT
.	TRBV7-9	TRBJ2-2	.	CASSPRTAQNTGELFF	TGTGCCAGCAGCCCGAGGACAGCCCAGAACACCGGGGAGCTGTTTTTT
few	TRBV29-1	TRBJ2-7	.	CSVTGTSYEQYF	TGCAGCGTAACCGGGACGAGCTACGAGCAGTACTTC
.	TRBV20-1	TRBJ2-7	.	CSASADRSYEQYF	TGCAGTGCTAGTGCGGACAGATCCTACGAGCAGTACTTC
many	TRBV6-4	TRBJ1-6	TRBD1	CASSDRTGGDSPLHF	TGTGCCAGCAGTGACAGGACAGGGGGTGATTCACCCCTCCACTTT
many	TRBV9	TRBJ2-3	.	CASSPLRGSTDTQYF	TGTGCCAGCAGCCCACTAAGGGGTAGCACAGATACGCAGTATTTT
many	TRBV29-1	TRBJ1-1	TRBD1	CSDLQGAGTEAFF	TGCAGCGACTTACAGGGGGCTGGGACTGAAGCTTTCTTT
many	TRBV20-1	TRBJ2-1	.	CSARLTHRYYNEQFF	TGCAGTGCTAGACTGACCCACCGCTACTACAATGAGCAGTTCTTC
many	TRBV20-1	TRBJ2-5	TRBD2	CSASRGSSGTPKAQYF	TGCAGTGCTAGTCGGGGGAGCAGCGGGACCCCCAAGGCCCAGTACTTC
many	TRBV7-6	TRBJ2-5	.	CASSYPQETQYF	TGTGCCAGCAGCTACCCCCAAGAGACCCAGTACTTC
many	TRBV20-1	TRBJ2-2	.	CSARRRSNTGELFF	TGCAGTGCTAGGAGGCGGTCGAACACCGGGGAGCTGTTTTTT
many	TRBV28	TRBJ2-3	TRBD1	CASSLSGRGRTDTQYF	TGTGCCAGCAGTTTATCTGGCAGGGGGCGCACAGATACGCAGTATTTT
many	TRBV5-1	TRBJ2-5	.	CASSFGGGGNQETQYF	TGCGCCAGCAGCTTTGGAGGGGGCGGTAATCAAGAGACCCAGTACTTC
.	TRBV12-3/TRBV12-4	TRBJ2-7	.	CTSSLRTFVGNEQYF	TGTACCAGCAGTCTGAGGACATTTGTGGGGAACGAGCAGTACTTC
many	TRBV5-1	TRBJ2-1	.	CASSYYNEQFF	TGCGCCAGCAGCTACTACAATGAGCAGTTCTTC
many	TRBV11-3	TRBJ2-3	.	CASSLGSSDTQYF	TGTGCCAGCAGCTTAGGCTCCTCAGATACGCAGTATTTT
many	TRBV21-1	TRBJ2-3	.	CAIPGLAGPHSTDTQYF	TGTGCCATCCCGGGACTAGCGGGACCCCATAGCACAGATACGCAGTATTTT
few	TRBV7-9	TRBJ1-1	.	CASSSTDLGWSAEAFF	TGTGCCAGCAGCTCCACGGACCTTGGTTGGTCGGCTGAAGCTTTCTTT
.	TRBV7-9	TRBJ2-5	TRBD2	CASSLAVGRGETQYF	TGTGCCAGCAGCTTAGCGGTCGGGAGGGGCGAGACCCAGTACTTC
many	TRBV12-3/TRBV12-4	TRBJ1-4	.	CASSLGGAIEKLFF	TGTGCCAGCAGTTTAGGGGGGGCGATTGAAAAACTGTTTTTT
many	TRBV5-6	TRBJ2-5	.	CASSLKSRRGGETQYF	TGTGCCAGCAGCTTGAAGTCGAGGCGAGGGGGAGAGACCCAGTACTTC
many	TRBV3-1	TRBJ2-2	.	CASTPAYGELFF	TGTGCCAGCACCCCAGCCTACGGGGAGCTGTTTTTT